What follows are 20 T cell receptor beta chains derived from one specimen sequenced in a study of CD8 T cells in Susac syndrome. Random hexamers primed reverse transcription of roughly 0.5 to 1 ug RNA. TCRdb re-derived calls from the immunoSEQ multiplex PCR reads in MiXCR, one entry per CDR3 protein. The data show about 180,000 distinct CDR3 sequences, roughly 95% seen once. The sequencing input was CD4+ T cells from PBMCs. The receptors were gathered from a human donor with Susac syndrome.

In its sample, this clonotype was seen once. This rearrangement joins TRBV29-1 to TRBJ1-5; 10 nucleotides align to TRBD1. Germline V gene data show CDR1 as SQVTM and CDR2 as ANQGSEA. V shed 5 bases and J 10 bases; nucleotides not matched to a gene: 8. This CDR3 has 13 residues. CDR3 in amino acids: CSVSDRGGSPQHF. CDR3 in DNA: TGCAGCGTTTCGGACAGGGGGGGTTCTCCCCAGCATTTT.

This clonotype was recorded once. This chain links TRBV19 with TRBJ2-1; D is unresolved. V was cut by 4 bases and J by 4 bases, with 5 bases left in between. Germline lookup yields CDR1 LNHDA and CDR2 SQIVND (reference sequence). This CDR3 has 12 amino acids. The CDR3 DNA reads as TGTGCCAGTAGTACCCCGTACAATGAGCAGTTCTTC. This sequence encodes CASSTPYNEQFF.

The rearrangement links TRBV15 to TRBJ2-2; D not certain. The germline V and J ends were trimmed by 1 base and 1 base, with 4 bases remaining between them. This CDR3 is 14 amino acids long. CDR1 is LNHNV, CDR2 YYDKDF, per germline (reference sequence). The CDR3 loop reads CATSRVGNTGELFF. The CDR3 DNA reads TGTGCCACCAGCAGAGTTGGGAACACCGGGGAGCTGTTTTTT.

The chain employs TRBV7-3 and TRBJ1-2; 7 bases line up with TRBD1. This CDR3 contains 14 residues. Losses at the gene ends were 5 bases for V and 7 bases for J; bases not matched to a gene: 10. Per germline, CDR1 SGHTA and CDR2 FQGTGA. CDR3 nucleotides: TGTGCCAGCAGCCCCCGACAGGGTACTTCTGGCTACACCTTC. Encoded protein: CASSPRQGTSGYTF.

The J gene is TRBJ2-3, the V gene TRBV7-2, with TRBD1 as a possible D gene (5 bases). Germline CDR1 reads SGHTA; CDR2 reads FQGNSA. This CDR3 comprises 15 residues. Trimming shortened V by 5 bases and J by 6 bases, and 18 bases separated the two germline ends. Here the CDR3 reads CASSRPSGAGDTQYF. The DNA of the CDR3 is TGTGCCAGCAGCCGACCAAGTGGTGCAGGGGATACGCAGTATTTT.

The chain uses TRBV3-1 and TRBJ2-3; the match to TRBD2 covers 14 bases. The CDR3 extends over 18 amino acids. The V segment lost 2 bases and the J segment 4 bases; nucleotides outside the gene matches: 8. Germline V gene lookup returns CDR1 LGHDT and CDR2 YNNKEL (reference sequence). The CDR3 region has the DNA TGTGCCAGCAGCCAAAGGATAACGGGACTAGCGGGGGCAGATACGCAGTATTTT. Translated, it gives CASSQRITGLAGADTQYF.

The chain recombines TRBV12-3 or TRBV12-4 with TRBJ1-3; D gene uncertain. Trimming stripped 4 bases from V and 0 bases from J, with 7 bases between. CDR3 size: 14 residues. DNA for the CDR3: TGTGCCAGCAGTTCCGCGGGCTCTGGAAACACCATATATTTT. It specifies CASSSAGSGNTIYF.

The V call is TRBV19, the J call TRBJ1-5; D unclear. Trimming took 6 bases from V and 1 from J, leaving 16 bases between them. The germline gives CDR1 LNHDA, CDR2 SQIVND (reference sequence). The CDR3 runs 16 residues. The CDR3 here is CASSDLQRASNQPQHF. DNA for the CDR3: TGTGCCAGTAGCGATCTCCAAAGGGCCAGCAATCAGCCCCAGCATTTT.

The chain joins TRBV20-1 to TRBJ2-7; D is possibly TRBD2 (5 bases). V gave up 7 bases and J gave up 3 bases, with 10 bases separating them. CDR1 and CDR2 from the germline V gene are DFQATT and SNEGSKA (reference sequence). This CDR3 region has 11 residues. The CDR3 protein is CSVSGDYEQYF. CDR3 nucleotide sequence: TGCAGTGTAAGCGGTGACTACGAGCAGTACTTC.

The chain uses TRBV20-1 and TRBJ2-5; 9 bases line up with TRBD2. The CDR3 has 13 residues. The V and J ends lost 6 bases and 5 bases, in that order; junction bases with no gene match: 7. Germline V CDR1 and CDR2: DFQATT, SNEGSKA (reference sequence). The CDR3 DNA sequence: TGCAGTGCCCGGCGGGGGGGGACGGAGACCCAGTACTTC. Its protein is CSARRGGTETQYF.

The J gene is TRBJ2-7, the V gene TRBV29-1, with 9 bases lining up with TRBD1. CDR1 and CDR2 from the germline V gene are SQVTM and ANQGSEA. The length of the CDR3 is 14 residues. Trimming cost V 4 bases and J 3 bases; bases outside gene matches: 7. CDR3 nucleotide sequence: TGCAGCGTTGGTGGGGGGGACAGGGTCTACGAGCAGTACTTC. Its translation is CSVGGGDRVYEQYF.

This chain joins TRBV30 and TRBJ1-1; D is unclear. This CDR3 region has 14 residues. Deletions cut 0 bases from V and 6 bases from J, with 14 bases between. Germline CDR1 reads GTSNPN; CDR2 reads SVGIG (reference sequence). The DNA for the CDR3 is TGTGCCTGGAGTGTGTCCAGGTTGGTCGCTGAAGCTTTCTTT. Encoded protein: CAWSVSRLVAEAFF.

V gene TRBV4-2 combines with J gene TRBJ1-5; TRBD1 is a possible D gene (6 bases). V was trimmed by 2 bases and J by 0 bases, leaving 11 bases between them. From germline, CDR1 is LGHNA and CDR2 YNFKEQ. The CDR3 runs to 16 residues. Here the CDR3 reads CASSQTHRDSNQPQHF. CDR3 in DNA: TGTGCCAGCAGCCAAACCCACAGGGATAGCAATCAGCCCCAGCATTTT.

The J gene is TRBJ2-7, the V gene TRBV5-6; D not certain. CDR1 is SGHDT and CDR2 is YYEEEE in the germline V gene. The length of the CDR3 is 13 residues. With 4 bases removed from V and 5 bases from J, the gap between germline ends came to 13 bases. Written as DNA, the CDR3 is TGTGCCAGCAGCCCCGGGCAAACCCACGAGCAGTACTTC. It yields the protein CASSPGQTHEQYF.

The rearrangement uses TRBV29-1 and TRBJ1-2; a weak D match, TRBD1 (5 bases). The CDR3 consists of 13 residues. Germline values: CDR1 SQVTM, CDR2 ANQGSEA. The V end lost 4 bases, the J end lost 7 bases, and 16 bases lay between the germline ends. The CDR3 sequence is CSVAFQQGAGYTF. CDR3 DNA sequence: TGCAGCGTTGCTTTCCAGCAGGGAGCTGGCTACACCTTC.

The chain couples TRBV30 to TRBJ2-7; no firm D call. The germline gives CDR1 GTSNPN, CDR2 SVGIG (reference sequence). The CDR3 runs 11 residues. Trimming left V 3 bases short and J 3 bases short, with 6 bases between. The CDR3 DNA reads TGTGCCTGGAGGATGAACTACGAGCAGTACTTC. This encodes CAWRMNYEQYF.

The chain joins TRBV28 to TRBJ2-1; 9 bases are shared with TRBD2. Trimming removed 7 bases from V and 10 bases from J; junction bases left unmatched: 8. This CDR3 is built from 13 residues. The germline V gene has CDR1 MDHEN and CDR2 SYDVKM. The CDR3, as DNA: TGTGCCAGCAAGGCTAGCGGGATGGGAGAGCAGTTCTTC. Protein: CASKASGMGEQFF.

The rearrangement links TRBV11-2 to TRBJ1-1; D is undetermined. V was cut by 8 bases and J by 8 bases, with 21 bases left in between. There are 14 residues in the CDR3. Per the germline V gene, CDR1 is SGHAT and CDR2 is FQNNGV. The CDR3 region is CASAVGPSWVEAFF. The CDR3 DNA reads as TGTGCCAGCGCCGTCGGGCCCTCCTGGGTAGAAGCTTTCTTT.

V and J are TRBV9 and TRBJ1-2; no clear D gene. Germline values: CDR1 SGDLS, CDR2 YYNGEE. V lost 2 bases, J lost 0 bases, and 5 bases lay in between. The CDR3 has 13 amino acids. In DNA form, the CDR3 reads TGTGCCAGCAGCGTGGATCCTAACTATGGCTACACCTTC. Residues: CASSVDPNYGYTF.

This clonotype was observed a single time. V and J are TRBV9 and TRBJ2-5; TRBD1 or TRBD2 may be the D gene (7 bases each). This CDR3 region has 16 residues. The germline CDR1 and CDR2 sequences are SGDLS and YYNGEE. V lost 0 bases, J lost 3 bases, and 15 bases lay in between. The CDR3 DNA reads as TGTGCCAGCAGCGTAGGTCCAGGGGGGGATGAAGAGACCCAGTACTTC. It encodes CASSVGPGGDEETQYF.